There are many counts of the clone carrying this T cell receptor beta chain. Antigen unknown. These data are taken from a study of T cell repertoires in cytomegalovirus infection. Study-wide findings and caveats: Carriers of CMV and the relevant HLA type were discriminated by public TCR beta frequency. CMV-specific HLA-C-restricted TCR beta clonotypes dominated the ex vivo response.

In TCRdb, the reads were re-called with MiXCR into one record per CDR3 protein. The data contain under 150,000 distinct CDR3 sequences, roughly 9% of them singletons. CDR1 is SGHVS, CDR2 FNYEAQ, per germline. This CDR3 has 15 amino acids. The V gene end was trimmed by 2 bases and the J gene end by 2 bases; junction bases not matched to a gene: 4. V usage is TRBV7-6 and J usage is TRBJ2-3; 7 bases agree with TRBD2. Sequenced: PBMCs. The sequence derives from a human donor in good health (CMV status not recorded). Some clones in this sample may be carry-over from other donors' samples. CDR3 DNA: TGTGCCAGCAGCTTACGGGGGGACTACACAGATACGCAGTATTTT. Protein: CASSLRGDYTDTQYF.